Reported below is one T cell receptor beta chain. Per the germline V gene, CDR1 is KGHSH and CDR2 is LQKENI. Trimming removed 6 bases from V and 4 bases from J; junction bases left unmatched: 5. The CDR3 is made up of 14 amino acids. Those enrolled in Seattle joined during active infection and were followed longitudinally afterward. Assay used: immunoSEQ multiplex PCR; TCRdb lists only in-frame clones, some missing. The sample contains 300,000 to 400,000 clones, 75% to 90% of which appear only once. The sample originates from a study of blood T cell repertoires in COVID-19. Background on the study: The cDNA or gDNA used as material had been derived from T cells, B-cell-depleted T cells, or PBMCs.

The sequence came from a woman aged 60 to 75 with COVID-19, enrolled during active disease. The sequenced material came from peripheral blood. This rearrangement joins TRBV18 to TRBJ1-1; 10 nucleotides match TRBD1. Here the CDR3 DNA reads TGTGCCAGCTCCACGACAGGGGGCGGCACTGAAGCTTTCTTT. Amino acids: CASSTTGGGTEAFF. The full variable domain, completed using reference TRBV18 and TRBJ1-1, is NAGVMQNPRHLVRRRGQEARLRCSPMKGHSHVYWYRQLPEEGLKFMVYLQKENIIDESGMPKERFSAEFPKEGPSILRIQQVVRGDSAAYFCASSTTGGGTEAFFGQGTRLTVV.